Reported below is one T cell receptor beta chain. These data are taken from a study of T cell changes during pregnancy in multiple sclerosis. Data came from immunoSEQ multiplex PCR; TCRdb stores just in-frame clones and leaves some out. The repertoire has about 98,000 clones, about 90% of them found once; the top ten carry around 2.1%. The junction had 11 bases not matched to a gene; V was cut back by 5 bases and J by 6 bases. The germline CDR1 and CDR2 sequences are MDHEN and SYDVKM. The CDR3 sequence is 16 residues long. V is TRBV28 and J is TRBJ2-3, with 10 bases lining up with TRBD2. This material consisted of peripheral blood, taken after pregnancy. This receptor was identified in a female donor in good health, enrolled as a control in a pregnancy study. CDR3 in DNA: TGTGCCAGCAGTCTCAGACTAGCGGGTTCCTTTGATACGCAGTATTTT. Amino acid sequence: CASSLRLAGSFDTQYF.